This T cell receptor (beta chain) was sequenced for a study of blood T cell repertoires in COVID-19. The assay was immunoSEQ multiplex PCR, and TCRdb's table has in-frame clones only and misses some. Of fewer than 250,000 clones listed, around four fifths are singletons. The sample comprised peripheral blood. The sequence was obtained from a human donor in a cohort sampled during active COVID-19.

CDR3 sequence: CASSPSQSGGNSPLHF. CDR3 coding DNA: TGTGCCAGCAGCCCTTCCCAATCAGGGGGTAATTCACCCCTCCACTTT. The chain links TRBV3-1 (or the pseudogene TRBV3-2) to TRBJ1-6, with 7 bases that match TRBD1. CDR1 is LGHDT and CDR2 is YNNKEL in the germline V gene (reference sequence). Trimming cost V 4 bases and J 6 bases; bases outside gene matches: 9. This CDR3 has 16 amino acids.